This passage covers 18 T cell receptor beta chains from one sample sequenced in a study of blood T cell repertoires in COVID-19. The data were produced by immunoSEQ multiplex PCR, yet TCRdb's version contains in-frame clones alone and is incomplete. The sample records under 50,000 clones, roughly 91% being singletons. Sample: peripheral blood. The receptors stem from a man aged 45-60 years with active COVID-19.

Here the CDR3 reads CASRLDGGPDTQYF. CDR3 coding DNA: TGCGCCAGCAGACTAGACGGGGGACCAGATACGCAGTATTTT. This chain joins TRBV5-1 and TRBJ2-3; D is possibly TRBD2 (6 bases). With 5 bases removed from V and 4 bases from J, the gap between germline ends came to 14 bases. The CDR3 has 14 residues. The germline gives CDR1 SGHRS, CDR2 YFSETQ.

CDR3 in amino acids: CASSINPDRAAYEQYF. DNA for the CDR3: TGTGCCAGCAGCATTAATCCGGACAGGGCCGCCTACGAGCAGTACTTC. The rearrangement links TRBV7-2 to TRBJ2-7, with TRBD1 matching over 8 bases. CDR3 length: 16 residues. Germline values: CDR1 SGHTA, CDR2 FQGNSA. J lost 2 bases, V lost 5 bases, and 11 bases had no gene match. Supplemented by reference TRBV7-2 and TRBJ2-7, the full variable domain reads GAGVSQSPSNKVTEKGKDVELRCDPISGHTALYWYRQSLGQGLEFLIYFQGNSAPDKSGLPSDRFSAERTGGSVSTLTIQRTQQEDSAVYLCASSINPDRAAYEQYFGPGTRLTVT.

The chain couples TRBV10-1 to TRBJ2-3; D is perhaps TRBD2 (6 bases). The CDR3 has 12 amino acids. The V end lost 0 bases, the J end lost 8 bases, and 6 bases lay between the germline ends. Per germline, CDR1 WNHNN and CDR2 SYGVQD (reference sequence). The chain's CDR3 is CASSESAGTQYF. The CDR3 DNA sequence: TGCGCCAGCAGTGAGTCAGCGGGTACGCAGTATTTT.

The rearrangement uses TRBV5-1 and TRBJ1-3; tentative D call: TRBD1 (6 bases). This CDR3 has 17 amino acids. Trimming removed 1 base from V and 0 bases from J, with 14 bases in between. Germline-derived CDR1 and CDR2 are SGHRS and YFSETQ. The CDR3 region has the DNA TGCGCCAGCAGCTTGTCCCGGGACACCCCCTCTGGAAACACCATATATTTT. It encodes CASSLSRDTPSGNTIYF.

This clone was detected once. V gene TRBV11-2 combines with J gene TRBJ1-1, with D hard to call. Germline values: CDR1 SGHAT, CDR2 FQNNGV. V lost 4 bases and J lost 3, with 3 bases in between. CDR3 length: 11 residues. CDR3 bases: TGTGCCAGCAGCTCGGACACTGAAGCTTTCTTT. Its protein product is CASSSDTEAFF.

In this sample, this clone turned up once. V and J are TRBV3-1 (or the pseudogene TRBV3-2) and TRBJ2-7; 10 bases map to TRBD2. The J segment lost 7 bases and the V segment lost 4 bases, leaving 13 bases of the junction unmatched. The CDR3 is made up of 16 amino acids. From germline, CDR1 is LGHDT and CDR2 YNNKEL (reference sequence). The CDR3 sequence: CASSLLGGTSAGEQYF. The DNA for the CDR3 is TGTGCCAGCAGCCTCCTAGGGGGGACTAGCGCGGGAGAGCAGTACTTC.

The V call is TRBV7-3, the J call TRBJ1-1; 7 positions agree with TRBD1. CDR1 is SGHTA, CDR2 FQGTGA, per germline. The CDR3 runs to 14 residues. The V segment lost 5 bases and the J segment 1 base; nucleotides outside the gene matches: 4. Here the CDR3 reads CASSQDRANTEAFF. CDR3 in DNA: TGTGCCAGCAGCCAAGACAGGGCGAACACTGAAGCTTTCTTT.

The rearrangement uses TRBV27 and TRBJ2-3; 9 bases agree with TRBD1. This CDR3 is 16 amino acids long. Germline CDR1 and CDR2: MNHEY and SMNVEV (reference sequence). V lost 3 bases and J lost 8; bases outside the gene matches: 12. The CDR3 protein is CASSFLGTGRRVTQYF. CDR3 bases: TGTGCCAGCAGTTTTTTGGGGACAGGGAGAAGAGTTACGCAGTATTTT.

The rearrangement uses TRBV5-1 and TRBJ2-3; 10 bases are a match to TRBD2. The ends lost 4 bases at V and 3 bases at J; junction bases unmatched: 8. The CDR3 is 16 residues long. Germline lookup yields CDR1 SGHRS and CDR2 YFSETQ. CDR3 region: CASSRISGGATDTQYF. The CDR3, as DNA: TGCGCCAGCAGCCGAATAAGCGGGGGGGCTACAGATACGCAGTATTTT.

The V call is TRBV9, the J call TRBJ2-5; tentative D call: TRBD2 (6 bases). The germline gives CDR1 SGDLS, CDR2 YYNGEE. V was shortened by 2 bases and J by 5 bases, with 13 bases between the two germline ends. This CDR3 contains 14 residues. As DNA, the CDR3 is TGTGCCAGCAGCGTCTGGGAAGGGAGGGAGACCCAGTACTTC. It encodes CASSVWEGRETQYF.

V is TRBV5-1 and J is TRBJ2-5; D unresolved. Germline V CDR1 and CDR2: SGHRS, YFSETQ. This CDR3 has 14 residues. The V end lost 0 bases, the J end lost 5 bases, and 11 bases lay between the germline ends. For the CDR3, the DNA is TGCGCCAGCAGCTTGGTGCGAGCCGTGGAGACCCAGTACTTC. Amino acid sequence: CASSLVRAVETQYF.

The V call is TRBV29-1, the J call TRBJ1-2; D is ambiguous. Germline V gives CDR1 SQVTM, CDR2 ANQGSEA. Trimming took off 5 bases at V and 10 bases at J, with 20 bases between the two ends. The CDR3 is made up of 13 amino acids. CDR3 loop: CSVSPGITEVYTF. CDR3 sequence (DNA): TGCAGCGTTTCCCCCGGGATTACAGAGGTCTACACCTTC.

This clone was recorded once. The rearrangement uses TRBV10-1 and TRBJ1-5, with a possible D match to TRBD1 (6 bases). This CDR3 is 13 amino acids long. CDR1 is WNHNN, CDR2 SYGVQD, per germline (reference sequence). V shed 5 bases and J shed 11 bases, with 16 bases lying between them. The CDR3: CASSTGPGGAQHF. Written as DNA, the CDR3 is TGCGCCAGCAGTACAGGGCCGGGGGGAGCCCAGCATTTT.

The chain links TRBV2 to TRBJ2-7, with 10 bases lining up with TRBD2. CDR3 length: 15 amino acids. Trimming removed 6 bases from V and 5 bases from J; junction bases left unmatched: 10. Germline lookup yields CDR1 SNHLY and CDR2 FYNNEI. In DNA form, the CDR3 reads TGTGCCAGCAGGGAGAGGTCTAGCGGGAGAAACGAGCAGTACTTC. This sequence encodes CASRERSSGRNEQYF.

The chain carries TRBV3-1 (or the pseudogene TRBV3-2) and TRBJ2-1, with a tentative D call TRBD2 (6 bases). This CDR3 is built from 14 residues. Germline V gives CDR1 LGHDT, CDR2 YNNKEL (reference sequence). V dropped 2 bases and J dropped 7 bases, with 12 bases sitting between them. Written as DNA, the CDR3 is TGTGCCAGCAGCCAACGGGGGTTGGCTAATGAGCAGTTCTTC. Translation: CASSQRGLANEQFF.

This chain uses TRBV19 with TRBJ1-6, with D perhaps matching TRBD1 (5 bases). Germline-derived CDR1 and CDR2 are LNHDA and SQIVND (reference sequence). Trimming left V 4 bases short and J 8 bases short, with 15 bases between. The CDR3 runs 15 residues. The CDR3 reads CASSTPSRDYSPLHF. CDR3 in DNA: TGTGCCAGTAGTACCCCCTCCCGGGACTATTCACCCCTCCACTTT.

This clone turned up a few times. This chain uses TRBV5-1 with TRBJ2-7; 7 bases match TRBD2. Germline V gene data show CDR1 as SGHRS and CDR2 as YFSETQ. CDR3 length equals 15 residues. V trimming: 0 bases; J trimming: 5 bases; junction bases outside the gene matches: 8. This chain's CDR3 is CASSLAFQGGDEQYF. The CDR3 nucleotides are TGCGCCAGCAGCTTGGCCTTCCAGGGAGGGGACGAGCAGTACTTC.

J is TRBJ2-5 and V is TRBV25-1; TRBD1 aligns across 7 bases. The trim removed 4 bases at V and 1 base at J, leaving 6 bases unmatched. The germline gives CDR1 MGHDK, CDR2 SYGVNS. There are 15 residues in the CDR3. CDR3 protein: CASSALGTVQETQYF. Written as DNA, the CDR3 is TGTGCCAGCAGTGCCCTAGGGACAGTCCAAGAGACCCAGTACTTC.